The 23 T cell receptor beta chains reported below all come from one sample, sequenced in a study of blood T cell repertoires in COVID-19. Repertoires were generated with immunoSEQ multiplex PCR, while TCRdb's copy carries only in-frame clones and drops some. The sample carries 350,000 to 450,000 clones, about 90% recorded once. The material sequenced was peripheral blood. The receptors were gathered from a middle-aged man with acute or convalescent COVID-19.

The J gene is TRBJ2-1, the V gene TRBV18; D gene uncertain. Germline CDR1 is KGHSH and CDR2 is LQKENI. The CDR3 loop spans 14 amino acids. Deletions cut 0 bases from V and 4 bases from J, with 7 bases between. As DNA, the CDR3 is TGTGCCAGCTCACCACCGGTAGATTACAATGAGCAGTTCTTC. As protein: CASSPPVDYNEQFF.

This chain connects TRBV27 to TRBJ1-6; 9 nucleotides match TRBD1. The V gene's germline CDR1 is MNHEY and CDR2 SMNVEV (reference sequence). Trimming took 5 bases from V and 5 from J; bases not matched to a gene: 10. The CDR3 is 17 amino acids. The CDR3 region has the DNA TGTGCCAGCAGTAGCTGGGACAGGGCTCGGGATAATTCACCCCTCCACTTT. It yields the protein CASSSWDRARDNSPLHF.

The chain is built from TRBV4-1 and TRBJ2-1, with 13 bases lining up with TRBD2. Per germline, CDR1 MGHRA and CDR2 YSYEKL. J gave up 5 bases and V 4 bases, and 14 bases lay outside the gene matches. This CDR3 spans 19 amino acids. The CDR3 nucleotides read TGCGCCAGCAGCCGCAAACTACTAGCGGGAGGGCCCAGCAACAATGAGCAGTTCTTC. Translated: CASSRKLLAGGPSNNEQFF.

The chain employs TRBV7-3 and TRBJ1-1; tentative D call: TRBD1 (6 bases). This CDR3 spans 15 amino acids. Trimming removed 0 bases at V and 3 bases at J, with 11 bases between. Looked up from germline, CDR1 is SGHTA and CDR2 is FQGTGA. CDR3 sequence (DNA): TGTGCCAGCAGCTTAACGATAGGGGGGGACACTGAAGCTTTCTTT. Translated: CASSLTIGGDTEAFF.

The DNA of the CDR3 is TGTGCCAGCAGCGGACAGGACAGGGGGAGGGAAAAACTGTTTTTT. Translation gives CASSGQDRGREKLFF. The rearrangement joins TRBV7-6 to TRBJ1-4; TRBD1 agrees at 10 bases. This CDR3 contains 15 residues. CDR1 SGHVS and CDR2 FNYEAQ come from the germline V gene. The junction had 8 bases not matched to a gene; V was cut back by 5 bases and J by 8 bases.

The rearrangement uses TRBV10-1 and TRBJ1-5, with D perhaps matching TRBD1 (6 bases). CDR1 is WNHNN and CDR2 is SYGVQD in the germline V gene (reference sequence). This CDR3 region has 16 residues. V was trimmed by 0 bases and J by 0 bases, leaving 9 bases between them. CDR3 nucleotide sequence: TGCGCCAGCAGTGAGTCGGGACATGTTAGCAATCAGCCCCAGCATTTT. Protein sequence: CASSESGHVSNQPQHF.

The chain has TRBV6-5 and TRBJ1-3; no clear D. The CDR3 is made up of 16 amino acids. Trimming left V 0 bases short and J 2 bases short, with 11 bases between. In germline, CDR1 is MNHEY, CDR2 SVGAGI. In DNA, the CDR3 is TGTGCCAGCAGTTACTCGAAGAGGGCGCCTGGAAACACCATATATTTT. This codes for CASSYSKRAPGNTIYF.

The chain is built from TRBV10-3 and TRBJ2-7; 10 bases are a match to TRBD1. Germline V gene sequence: CDR1 ENHRY, CDR2 SYGVKD. This CDR3 comprises 15 residues. V gave up 6 bases and J gave up 1 base; unmatched junction bases: 6. Written as DNA, the CDR3 is TGTGCCATCAGCGACGGGACAGGGGTTTCCTACGAGCAGTACTTC. Its protein product is CAISDGTGVSYEQYF.

The rearrangement joins TRBV11-2 to TRBJ2-1, with a possible D match to TRBD2 (6 bases). CDR1 SGHAT and CDR2 FQNNGV come from the germline V gene. V was pared by 5 bases and J by 9 bases, with 14 bases between. This CDR3 region has 13 residues. The CDR3 DNA reads TGTGCCAGCAGCGTTGGGCGGGGAGGTGAGCAGTTCTTC. Its translation is CASSVGRGGEQFF.

The chain joins TRBV2 to TRBJ2-1; possible D gene TRBD2, 6 bases. Germline V gives CDR1 SNHLY, CDR2 FYNNEI. This CDR3 comprises 13 residues. Trimming left V 1 base short and J 5 bases short, with 6 bases between. CDR3 in DNA: TGTGCCAGCAGTGAAGGGGAGGACAATGAGCAGTTCTTC. It specifies CASSEGEDNEQFF.

The chain has TRBV9 and TRBJ2-3; 7 bases fit TRBD2. This CDR3 is 17 amino acids long. CDR1 is SGDLS and CDR2 is YYNGEE in the germline V gene. J was trimmed by 6 bases and V by 4 bases; bases with no gene match: 17. DNA for the CDR3: TGTGCCAGCAGCAAAGCTAGCGGTGGTATTATCAGGGATACGCAGTATTTT. Amino acids: CASSKASGGIIRDTQYF.

This chain links TRBV7-3 with TRBJ2-7, with TRBD1 as a possible D gene (5 bases). Trimming shortened V by 5 bases and J by 5 bases, and 13 bases separated the two germline ends. Germline assignment: CDR1 SGHTA and CDR2 FQGTGA. The length of the CDR3 is 13 residues. Here the CDR3 DNA reads TGTGCCAGCAGCCGGCACCCACAGGACGAGCAGTACTTC. It is translated as CASSRHPQDEQYF.

This chain connects TRBV10-3 to TRBJ2-5, with D tentatively TRBD1 (5 bases). V shed 6 bases and J shed 5 bases, with 13 bases lying between them. The CDR3 spans 13 residues. The V gene's germline CDR1 is ENHRY and CDR2 SYGVKD. The CDR3 region has the DNA TGTGCCATCAGAGACTCTGCAGGGGAGACCCAGTACTTC. This encodes CAIRDSAGETQYF.

This clone has only a few counts. The chain recombines TRBV2 with TRBJ2-5; TRBD1 aligns across 10 bases. Germline V gene sequence: CDR1 SNHLY, CDR2 FYNNEI. With 9 bases clipped from V and 4 bases from J, the junction kept 8 bases outside the gene matches. This CDR3 contains 14 residues. For the CDR3, the DNA is TGTGCCAGTAGACGACAGGGGGCCCTAGAGACCCAGTACTTC. Amino acids: CASRRQGALETQYF.

CDR3 sequence reads: CASSEVGTSGRAKDTQYF. The CDR3 nucleotides are TGTGCCAGCAGTGAAGTGGGGACTAGCGGGAGGGCCAAGGATACGCAGTATTTT. This chain connects TRBV6-1 to TRBJ2-3; 16 positions agree with TRBD2. Germline V gene lookup returns CDR1 MNHNS and CDR2 SASEGT. The trim removed 1 base at V and 6 bases at J, leaving 7 bases unmatched. The CDR3 consists of 18 residues.

The chain couples TRBV3-1 (or the pseudogene TRBV3-2) to TRBJ2-4; possible D gene TRBD1, 6 bases. The ends were cut back, 6 bases at V and 3 bases at J, with 12 bases in the middle. There are 14 residues in the CDR3. The V gene's germline CDR1 is LGHDT and CDR2 YNNKEL (reference sequence). CDR3 nucleotide sequence: TGTGCCAGCAGTCCACAGGGTAGCAAAAACATTCAGTACTTC. It is translated as CASSPQGSKNIQYF.

This clone was seen only once. The genes are TRBV4-1 and TRBJ1-4; TRBD1 matches 12 bases. The V and J ends lost 2 bases and 8 bases, in that order; junction bases with no gene match: 6. In germline, CDR1 is MGHRA, CDR2 YSYEKL. The CDR3 has 16 residues. The CDR3 nucleotides read TGCGCCAGCAGCCAACGGGACAGGGGGCACCGGGAAAAACTGTTTTTT. Protein: CASSQRDRGHREKLFF.

The chain's CDR3 is CASSRDSLYGYTF. For the CDR3, the DNA is TGTGCCAGCAGTCGGGACAGCCTCTATGGCTACACCTTC. This rearrangement joins TRBV6-5 to TRBJ1-2; 7 bases match TRBD1. The V segment lost 5 bases and the J segment 4 bases; nucleotides outside the gene matches: 4. Germline CDR1 and CDR2: MNHEY and SVGAGI. The CDR3 consists of 13 residues.

This clone was seen more than once but under ten times. The rearrangement joins TRBV10-3 to TRBJ1-2, with a possible D match to TRBD1 (6 bases). V gave up 4 bases and J gave up 7 bases, with 13 bases separating them. Germline CDR1 reads ENHRY; CDR2 reads SYGVKD. The CDR3 loop spans 13 amino acids. Here the CDR3 reads CAISAQGQGGYTF. The CDR3 nucleotides are TGTGCCATCAGTGCTCAGGGGCAGGGTGGCTACACCTTC.

This rearrangement joins TRBV5-1 to TRBJ1-5; tentatively, D is TRBD1 (5 bases). This CDR3 comprises 14 residues. Deletions cut 4 bases from V and 5 bases from J, with 13 bases between. CDR1 SGHRS and CDR2 YFSETQ come from the germline V gene. The CDR3 sequence: CASSPGGAYQPQHF. The CDR3 nucleotides read TGCGCCAGCAGCCCGGGGGGAGCATATCAGCCCCAGCATTTT.

The rearrangement joins TRBV7-9 to TRBJ2-7, with a possible D match to TRBD1 (6 bases). V was shortened by 4 bases and J by 3 bases, with 16 bases between the two germline ends. The CDR3 length is 15 residues. Germline-derived CDR1 and CDR2 are SEHNR and FQNEAQ (reference sequence). CDR3: CASSSPDSPLYEQYF. The DNA of the CDR3 is TGTGCCAGCAGCTCACCGGACAGTCCCCTCTACGAGCAGTACTTC.

Note on this clone: The same CDR3 arises from other DNA sequences in this sample as well. The chain uses TRBV19 and TRBJ1-5; 9 bases are shared with TRBD1. V trimming: 8 bases; J trimming: 4 bases; junction bases outside the gene matches: 3. This CDR3 contains 13 residues. Looked up from germline, CDR1 is LNHDA and CDR2 is SQIVND (reference sequence). The CDR3 is CASSGTGNQPQHF. DNA for the CDR3: TGTGCCAGTTCCGGGACAGGGAATCAGCCCCAGCATTTT. Filled out from reference TRBV19 and TRBJ1-5, the complete variable domain reads DGGITQSPKYLFRKEGQNVTLSCEQNLNHDAMYWYRQDPGQGLRLIYYSQIVNDFQKGDIAEGYSVSREKKESFPLTVTSAQKNPTAFYLCASSGTGNQPQHFGDGTRLSIL.

The chain couples TRBV4-3 to TRBJ2-5; 11 bases are a match to TRBD2. Trimming removed 2 bases from V and 3 bases from J; junction bases left unmatched: 5. CDR1 is LGHNA, CDR2 YSLEER, per germline. The CDR3 totals 16 residues. The CDR3 loop is CASSQTGLADEETQYF. CDR3 nucleotide sequence: TGCGCCAGCAGCCAAACGGGACTAGCGGACGAAGAGACCCAGTACTTC.